The rows below give T cell receptor beta chains drawn from one sample of a study of brain metastases from non-small cell lung cancer. Sequenced by immunoSEQ multiplex PCR; TCRdb stores in-frame clones only, minus some. The sample has about 16,000 clones; approximately 82% are singletons. Sequenced input: primary lung tumor tissue. The origin of the receptors is a donor over 35 with non-small cell lung cancer. CDR3s include the opening cysteine and the closing phenylalanine or tryptophan. D genes are given only for firm matches. Only part of the rows carry a size: once, few, many, or a class if the clone is expanded.

NA,NA,TRBJ1-1,TRBV7-2,TGTGCCAGCAGCCTCGAAAACAGGAACACTGAAGCTTTCTTT,CASSLENRNTEAFF
NA,NA,TRBJ1-4,TRBV29-1,TGCAGCGTCTATACGGGAGGCTATAATGAAAAACTGTTTTTT,CSVYTGGYNEKLFF
NA,TRBD1,TRBJ2-7,TRBV9,TGTGCCAGCAGCGTAGGGGGACAGGGCGGCTACGAGCAGTACTTC,CASSVGGQGGYEQYF
NA,NA,TRBJ1-5,TRBV2,TGTGCCAGTACGAAGGGCGGGGGCAATCAGCCCCAGCATTTT,CASTKGGGNQPQHF
NA,NA,TRBJ2-3,TRBV9,TGTGCCAGCAGTGAACAATGGGTAGATACGCAGTATTTT,CASSEQWVDTQYF
NA,NA,TRBJ1-2,TRBV6-4,TGTGCCAGCAGTGACTCCCGCAGGGCTGGTGGCTACACCTTC,CASSDSRRAGGYTF
NA,NA,TRBJ1-2,TRBV12-3/TRBV12-4,TGTGCCAGCAGACCTGACAGATACTATGGCTACACCTTC,CASRPDRYYGYTF
NA,TRBD1,TRBJ1-2,TRBV5-6,TGTGCCAGCAGCTCCGGGACAGGGGCTAACTATGGCTACACCTTC,CASSSGTGANYGYTF
NA,NA,TRBJ1-2,TRBV4-1,TGCGCCAGCAGCCAGACAGCTAACTATGGCTACACCTTC,CASSQTANYGYTF
NA,TRBD1,TRBJ2-7,TRBV7-4,TGTGCCAGCAGGATACACAGGGGTCCCTACGAGCAGTACTTC,CASRIHRGPYEQYF
NA,NA,TRBJ1-2,TRBV4-1,TGCGCCAGCAGCCAGAAGGACAGCAATAACTATGGCTACACCTTC,CASSQKDSNNYGYTF
NA,TRBD1,TRBJ1-2,TRBV19,TGTGCCAGTAGTCCCACCGGGACAGGTTACTATGGCTACACCTTC,CASSPTGTGYYGYTF
NA,TRBD2,TRBJ2-4,TRBV5-6,TGTGCCAGCAGCTTGTTAGCGGGGGCCGCCGCTCAGTACTTC,CASSLLAGAAAQYF
NA,NA,TRBJ2-7,TRBV10-2,TGCGCCAGCAGGGAACAGGGAAAGTACCACGAGCAGTACTTC,CASREQGKYHEQYF
once,NA,TRBJ2-2,TRBV6-4,TGTGCCAGCAGCCCCAGGGGGGCAACAACCGGGGAGCTGTTTTTT,CASSPRGATTGELFF
NA,NA,TRBJ2-3,TRBV4-3,TGCGCCAGCAGCCCCGAGGGGACTAGCACAGATACGCAGTATTTT,CASSPEGTSTDTQYF
NA,TRBD1,TRBJ1-4,TRBV7-9,TGTGCCAGCAGCTTAGGACAGGGAGATGAAAAACTGTTTTTT,CASSLGQGDEKLFF
once,NA,TRBJ1-4,TRBV7-2,TGTGCCAGCAGTCCGAACGCCGGTGAAAAACTGTTTTTT,CASSPNAGEKLFF
few,TRBD1,TRBJ1-1,TRBV10-3,TGTGCCATCAGCGAGACAGGGAGAGGCACTGAAGCTTTCTTT,CAISETGRGTEAFF
NA,NA,TRBJ1-6,TRBV7-8,TGTGCCAGCAGCCCTTGGGACCTCGGCAGAAGTTCACCCCTCCACTTT,CASSPWDLGRSSPLHF
NA,NA,TRBJ2-3,TRBV3-1/TRBV3-2,TGTGCCAGCAGCCTAGCAGAGGGAGATACGCAGTATTTT,CASSLAEGDTQYF
NA,TRBD1,TRBJ1-2,TRBV5-1,TGCGCCAGCAGCTTAGATCCGGCCGGGACAGGGGAGAACTATGGCTACACCTTC,CASSLDPAGTGENYGYTF
NA,TRBD2,TRBJ2-1,TRBV7-3,TGTGCCAGCAGCTTAATCCCTAGCGGCATCAATGAGCAGTTCTTC,CASSLIPSGINEQFF
NA,NA,TRBJ2-5,TRBV18,TGTGCCAGCTCACCCGGATCCGATGAGACCCAGTACTTC,CASSPGSDETQYF
NA,NA,TRBJ1-4,TRBV6-5,TGTGCCAGCAGTTACTCGACGAGACAGGCTCGGGAAAAACTGTTTTTT,CASSYSTRQAREKLFF
NA,NA,TRBJ1-1,TRBV5-1,TGCGCCAGCAGCTTGGAGGCCACTGAAGCTTTCTTT,CASSLEATEAFF
few,NA,TRBJ2-1,TRBV5-4,TGTGCCAGCAGCTTGGTCAGTGAGCAGTTCTTC,CASSLVSEQFF